This T cell receptor beta chain derives from a study of blood T cell repertoires in COVID-19. In the study overall: COVID-19 samples, acute and convalescent, were from the United States, Italy and Spain. The analysed material was cDNA or gDNA that came from T cells, B-cell-depleted T cells, or PBMCs.

There are 17 residues in the CDR3. Per germline, CDR1 LNHNV and CDR2 YYDKDF (reference sequence). V dropped 0 bases and J dropped 0 bases, with 12 bases sitting between them. Generated by immunoSEQ multiplex PCR, the TCRdb table keeps only in-frame clones and is missing some. The table includes about 40,000 clones, about 87% detected once. This sequence originates from a woman in her seventies with acute or convalescent COVID-19. The rearrangement joins TRBV15 to TRBJ1-5, with a tentative D call TRBD1 (5 bases). The specimen sequenced was peripheral blood. Here the CDR3 reads CATSRDRRGYSNQPQHF. In nucleotides, the CDR3 is TGTGCCACCAGCAGAGATAGAAGGGGATATAGCAATCAGCCCCAGCATTTT.